The clone carrying this TCR beta chain was detected a few times. Its antigen remains unidentified. This specimen comes from a study of T-cell reconstitution after alpha-beta-depleted transplantation in children. Whole-study results and caveats: T-cell counts and diversity were attributed mostly to newly produced T cells one year after transplant. Surviving recipient cells, namely T cells and thymic progenitors, were the source of high day-60 TCRbeta diversity in some patients. Approximately two months post-transplant, alpha-beta T cells reportedly originated from several hundred expanded graft clones.

Preparing the TCRbeta library involved the use of unique molecular identifiers. TCRdb independently ran MiXCR on the PCR reads; one entry per CDR3 protein. Among approximately 800,000 distinct CDR3 sequences listed, roughly 15% were seen once. The CDR3 is made up of 16 amino acids. The V gene's germline CDR1 is SGHRS and CDR2 YFSETQ. Trimming at V came to 4 bases and at J to 1 base, leaving 11 bases not matched to a gene. The TCR sequence derives from a male patient between 10 and 17 years old who had a stem cell transplant for acute lymphoblastic leukemia, so the T cells may come from the graft donor. The chain employs TRBV5-1 and TRBJ2-7, with 7 bases lining up with TRBD1. The starting material was PBMCs, mostly from graft donor cells, obtained 360 days after TCRalphabeta/CD19-depleted stem cell transplant. The CDR3, as DNA: TGCGCCAGCAGCCCTTATTCCCCGGGACAGTCCTACGAGCAGTACTTC. Protein sequence: CASSPYSPGQSYEQYF.